This TCR beta chain comes out of a study of blood T cell repertoires in COVID-19. Sequenced by immunoSEQ multiplex PCR; TCRdb stores in-frame clones only, minus some. This sample has some 190,000 clones, with around 84% found just once. V was trimmed by 2 bases and J by 7 bases, leaving 15 bases between them. Germline lookup yields CDR1 SGHVS and CDR2 FQNEAQ. This CDR3 is built from 15 residues. Symptom resolution, clearance, or two negative PCRs marked the recovered donors of Cohort 3. This clonotype was obtained from a woman in her twenties or thirties who had recovered from COVID-19. J is TRBJ1-5 and V is TRBV7-8, with no clear D. The sequenced sample consisted of PBMCs or T cells enriched from blood (not recorded which). The CDR3 protein is CASSLSVQALQPQHF. For the CDR3, the DNA is TGTGCCAGCAGCTTATCGGTCCAGGCTCTCCAGCCCCAGCATTTT.